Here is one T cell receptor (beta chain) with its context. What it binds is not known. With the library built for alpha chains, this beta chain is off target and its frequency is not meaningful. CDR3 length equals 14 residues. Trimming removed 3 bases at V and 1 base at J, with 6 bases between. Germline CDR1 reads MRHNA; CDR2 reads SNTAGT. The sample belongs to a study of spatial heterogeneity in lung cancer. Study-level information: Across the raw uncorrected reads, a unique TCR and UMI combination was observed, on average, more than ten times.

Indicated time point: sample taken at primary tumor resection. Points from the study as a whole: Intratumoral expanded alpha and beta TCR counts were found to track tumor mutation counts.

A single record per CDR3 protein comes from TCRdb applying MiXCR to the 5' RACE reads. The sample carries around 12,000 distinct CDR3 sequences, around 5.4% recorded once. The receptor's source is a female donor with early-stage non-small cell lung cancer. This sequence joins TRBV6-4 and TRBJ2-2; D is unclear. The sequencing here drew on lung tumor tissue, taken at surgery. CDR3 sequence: CASSETRNTGELFF. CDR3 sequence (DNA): TGTGCCAGCAGTGAGACTCGGAACACCGGGGAGCTGTTTTTT.